This T cell receptor beta chain was sequenced in a study of cytomegalovirus exposure and HLA in healthy donors. Study-wide results and caveats: Later analysis reportedly placed an Asian-associated ancestry cluster below the roughly 630-donor mean in N-insertions. Immune exposure was documented only through CMV serostatus.

Trimming at V came to 4 bases and at J to 4 bases, leaving 1 base not matched to a gene. CDR1 SGHNT and CDR2 YENEEA come from the germline V gene. This CDR3 spans 14 amino acids. For this clone: Its target is not known.

The primer mix had 60 Vbeta and 13 Jbeta primers. Some clones are missing from TCRdb's copy, which holds only in-frame ones; the method was immunoSEQ multiplex PCR. This table holds 85,000 to 100,000 clones, roughly 86% found once. This TCR was sampled from a young man in good health and CMV-seropositive. The chain links TRBV11-3 to TRBJ2-3; 11 bases match TRBD1. The sequenced sample was PBMCs. The CDR3 nucleotides read TGTGCCAGCAGCTCGGGACAGGGGGCAGATACGCAGTATTTT. It translates to CASSSGQGADTQYF.